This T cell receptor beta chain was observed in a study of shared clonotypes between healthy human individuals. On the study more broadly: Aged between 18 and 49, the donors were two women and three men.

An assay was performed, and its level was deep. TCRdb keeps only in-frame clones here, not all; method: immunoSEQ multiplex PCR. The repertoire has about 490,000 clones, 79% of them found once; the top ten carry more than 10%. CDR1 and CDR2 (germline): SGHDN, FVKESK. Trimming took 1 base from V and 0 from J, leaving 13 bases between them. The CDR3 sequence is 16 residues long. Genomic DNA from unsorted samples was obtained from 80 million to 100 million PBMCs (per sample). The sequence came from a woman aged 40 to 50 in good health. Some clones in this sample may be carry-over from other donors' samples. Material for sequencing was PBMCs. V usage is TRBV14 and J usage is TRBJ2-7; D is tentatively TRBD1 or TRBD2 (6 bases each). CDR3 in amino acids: CASSQGGGTRSYEQYF. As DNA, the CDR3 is TGTGCCAGCAGCCAAGGAGGGGGGACTCGCTCCTACGAGCAGTACTTC.